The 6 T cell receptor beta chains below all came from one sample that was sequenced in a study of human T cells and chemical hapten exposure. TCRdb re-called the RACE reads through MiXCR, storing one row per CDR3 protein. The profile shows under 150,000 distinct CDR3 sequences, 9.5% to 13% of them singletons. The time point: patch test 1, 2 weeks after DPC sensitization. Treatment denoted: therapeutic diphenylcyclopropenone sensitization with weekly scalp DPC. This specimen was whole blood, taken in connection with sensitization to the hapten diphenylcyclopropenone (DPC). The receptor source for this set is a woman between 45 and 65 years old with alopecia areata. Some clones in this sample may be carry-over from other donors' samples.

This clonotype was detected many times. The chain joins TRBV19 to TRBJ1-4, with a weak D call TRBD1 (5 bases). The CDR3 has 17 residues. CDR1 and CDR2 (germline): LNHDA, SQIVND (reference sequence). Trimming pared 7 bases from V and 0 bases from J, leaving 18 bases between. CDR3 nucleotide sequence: TGTGCCAGTATGGGTTCGGGGCGGGGAACAACTAATGAAAAACTGTTTTTT. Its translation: CASMGSGRGTTNEKLFF.

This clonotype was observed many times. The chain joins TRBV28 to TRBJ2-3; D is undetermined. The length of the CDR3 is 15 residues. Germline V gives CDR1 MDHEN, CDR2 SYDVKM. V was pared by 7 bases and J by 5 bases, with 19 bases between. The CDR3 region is CASNGQWGQGDTQYF. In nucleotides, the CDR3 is TGTGCCAGCAATGGCCAGTGGGGTCAAGGAGATACGCAGTATTTT.

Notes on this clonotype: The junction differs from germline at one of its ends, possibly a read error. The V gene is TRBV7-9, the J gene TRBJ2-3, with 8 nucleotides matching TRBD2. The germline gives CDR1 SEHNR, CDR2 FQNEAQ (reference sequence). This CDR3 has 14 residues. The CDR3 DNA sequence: TGTGCCAGCACCTTAGGACTAGCCGCAGATACGCAGTATTTT. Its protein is CASTLGLAADTQYF.

The CDR3 protein is CASSRLSRSPEAFF. As DNA, the CDR3 is TGCGCCAGCAGCCGGCTCTCGAGGTCCCCTGAAGCTTTCTTT. The chain has TRBV5-1 and TRBJ1-1; no reliable D call. Germline V gives CDR1 SGHRS, CDR2 YFSETQ. The length of the CDR3 is 14 residues. V lost 4 bases to trimming and J lost 6 bases, with 16 bases between them.

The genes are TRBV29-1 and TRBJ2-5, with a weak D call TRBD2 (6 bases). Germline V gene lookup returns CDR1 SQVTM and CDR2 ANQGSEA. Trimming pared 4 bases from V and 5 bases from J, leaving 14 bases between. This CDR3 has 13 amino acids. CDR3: CSVARGIQETQYF. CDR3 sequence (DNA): TGCAGCGTTGCACGGGGGATCCAGGAGACCCAGTACTTC.

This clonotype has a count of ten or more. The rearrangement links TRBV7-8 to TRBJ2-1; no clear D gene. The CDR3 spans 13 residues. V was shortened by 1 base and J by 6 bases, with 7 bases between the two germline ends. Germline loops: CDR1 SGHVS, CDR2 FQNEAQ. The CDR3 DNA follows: TGTGCCAGCAGCTTAGGGCTCGCCAATGAGCAGTTCTTC. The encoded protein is CASSLGLANEQFF.